What follows describes a single T cell receptor beta chain. The antigen is undetermined. In the authors' workflow: Filtering differed since immunoSEQ provided only junctions, with no quality scores. Clones were sequenced by immunoSEQ multiplex PCR, and TCRdb holds only the in-frame ones, with some missing. V and J calls and clone size follow that table, whereas D and trimming were derived from the DNA. The data contain about 700,000 clones, 92% of them singletons. The CDR3 is made up of 15 amino acids. Looked up from germline, CDR1 is MDHEN and CDR2 is SYDVKM. V gave up 5 bases and J gave up 3 bases; unmatched junction bases: 7. Cells designated naive CD8 were CD45RO-negative and were positively selected for CCR7, with terminally differentiated effector memory CD45RA+ cells excluded. Nashville, Tennessee was home to all donors, each a Caucasian adult. This record comes from a study of shared clonotypes between healthy human individuals. Overall study context: Participating donors consisted of a couple of women and a few men aged 18 to 49.

Study-wide results and caveats: Non-shared clonotypes had lower generation probabilities than those shared by all four donors.

Sequencing input: naive CD8+ T cells sorted from blood. The chain carries TRBV28 and TRBJ1-5; TRBD1 aligns across 7 bases. This TCR came from a man aged 25-45 years in good health. CDR3 protein: CASSPDDRDNQPQHF. CDR3 coding DNA: TGTGCCAGCAGTCCGGATGACAGGGACAATCAGCCCCAGCATTTT.